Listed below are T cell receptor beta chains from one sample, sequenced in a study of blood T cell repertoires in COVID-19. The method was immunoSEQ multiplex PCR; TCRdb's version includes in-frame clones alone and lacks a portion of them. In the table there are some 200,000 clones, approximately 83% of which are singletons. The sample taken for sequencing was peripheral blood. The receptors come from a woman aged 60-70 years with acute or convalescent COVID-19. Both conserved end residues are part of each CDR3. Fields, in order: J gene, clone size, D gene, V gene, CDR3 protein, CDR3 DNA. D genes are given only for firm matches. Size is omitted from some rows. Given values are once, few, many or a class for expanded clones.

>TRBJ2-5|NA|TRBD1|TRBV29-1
CSVHLRDRDRTPPGETQYF
TGCAGCGTTCACCTACGGGACCGGGACAGGACACCCCCTGGAGAGACCCAGTACTTC
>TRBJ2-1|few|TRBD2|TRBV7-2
CASSPRIAGSSRTEQFF
TGTGCCAGCAGCCCACGAATAGCGGGATCCTCCAGAACTGAGCAGTTCTTC
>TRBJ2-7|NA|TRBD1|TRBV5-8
CASTGTGIIYEQYF
TGTGCCAGCACCGGGACAGGGATTATTTACGAGCAGTACTTC
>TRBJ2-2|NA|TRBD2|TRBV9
CASSVEAGSTGELFF
TGTGCCAGCAGCGTAGAAGCGGGGAGTACCGGGGAGCTGTTTTTT
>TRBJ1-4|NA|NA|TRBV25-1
CASSESAGFNEKLFF
TGTGCCAGCAGTGAATCGGCAGGTTTTAATGAAAAACTGTTTTTT
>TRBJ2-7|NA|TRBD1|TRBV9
CASSVGVGGFNEQYF
TGTGCCAGCAGCGTAGGTGTAGGGGGCTTCAACGAGCAGTACTTC
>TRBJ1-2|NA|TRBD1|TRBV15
CATSRGTGDNYGYTF
TGTGCCACCAGCAGGGGGACAGGAGATAACTATGGCTACACCTTC
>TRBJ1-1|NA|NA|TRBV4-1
CASSQYRADTEAFF
TGCGCCAGCAGCCAGTACAGGGCAGACACTGAAGCTTTCTTT
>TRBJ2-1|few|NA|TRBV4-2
CASSQGADGTSQFF
TGTGCCAGCAGCCAAGGGGCGGACGGGACATCGCAGTTCTTC
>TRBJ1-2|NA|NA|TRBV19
CASKRTDYGYTF
TGTGCCAGTAAGCGGACAGACTATGGCTACACCTTC
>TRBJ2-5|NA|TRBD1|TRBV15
CATSNRGRGGETQYF
TGTGCCACCAGCAACAGGGGGCGCGGAGGAGAGACCCAGTACTTC
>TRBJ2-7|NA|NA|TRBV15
CATSRDLGYYEQYF
TGTGCCACCAGCAGAGACTTGGGCTACTACGAGCAGTACTTC
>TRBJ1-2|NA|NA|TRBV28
CASITQGGVGYTF
TGTGCCAGCATCACCCAAGGGGGGGTCGGCTACACCTTC
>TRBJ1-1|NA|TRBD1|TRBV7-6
CASSPDRGQNTEAFF
TGTGCCAGCAGCCCAGACAGGGGCCAGAACACTGAAGCTTTCTTT
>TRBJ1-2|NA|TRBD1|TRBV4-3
CSPRRGGTGGVGGYTF
TGCTCTCCGCGGAGAGGGGGGACAGGGGGCGTAGGTGGCTACACCTTC
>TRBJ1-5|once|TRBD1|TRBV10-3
CASKDAGTGDQPQHF
TGTGCCAGCAAGGATGCCGGGACAGGGGACCAGCCCCAGCATTTT
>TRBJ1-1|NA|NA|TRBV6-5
CASSYSRGKVNTEAFF
TGTGCCAGCAGTTACTCAAGGGGGAAGGTGAACACTGAAGCTTTCTTT
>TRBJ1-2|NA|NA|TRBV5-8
CASSFQDRNYGYTF
TGTGCCAGCAGCTTCCAGGACAGAAACTATGGCTACACCTTC
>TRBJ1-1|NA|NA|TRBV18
CASSLQGLGTEAFF
TGTGCCAGCTCACTACAGGGACTAGGAACTGAAGCTTTCTTT
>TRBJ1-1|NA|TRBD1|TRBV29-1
CSVEKEWDSNTEAFF
TGCAGCGTTGAGAAGGAGTGGGACAGCAACACAGAAGCTTTCTTT
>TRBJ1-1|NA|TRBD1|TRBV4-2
CASSQNIRAGGEAFF
TGTGCCAGCAGCCAAAACATCCGGGCAGGGGGCGAAGCTTTCTTT
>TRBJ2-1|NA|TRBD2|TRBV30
CAWRETSSSQFF
TGTGCCTGGAGAGAGACTAGCTCCTCGCAGTTCTTC
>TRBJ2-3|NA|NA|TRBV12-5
CASGLGQSMNTQYF
TGTGCTAGTGGTTTGGGGCAGTCAATGAATACGCAGTATTTT
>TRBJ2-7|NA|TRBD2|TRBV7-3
CASSPIPRPAFLAGGYEQYF
TGTGCCAGCAGCCCCATCCCCAGACCAGCCTTTCTAGCGGGGGGCTACGAGCAGTACTTC
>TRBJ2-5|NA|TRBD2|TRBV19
CASSGTQYQETQYF
TGTGCCAGCAGCGGGACCCAGTACCAAGAGACCCAGTACTTC
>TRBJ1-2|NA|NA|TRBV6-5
CASSYGQGSYGYTF
TGTGCCAGCAGTTACGGTCAGGGGTCCTATGGCTACACCTTC
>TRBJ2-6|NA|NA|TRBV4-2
CASSQGGSASGANVLTF
TGTGCCAGCAGCCAAGGCGGAAGCGCCTCTGGGGCCAACGTCCTGACTTTC
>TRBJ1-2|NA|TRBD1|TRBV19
CASSIAQNRGHDGYTF
TGTGCCAGTAGTATAGCCCAAAACAGGGGACATGATGGCTACACCTTC
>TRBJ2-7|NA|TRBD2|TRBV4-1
CASSFRLAGIYEQYF
TGCGCCAGCAGTTTTAGACTAGCGGGGATCTACGAGCAGTACTTC
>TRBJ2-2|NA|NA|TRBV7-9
CASSLGVAGELFF
TGTGCCAGCAGCTTAGGCGTTGCCGGGGAGCTGTTTTTT
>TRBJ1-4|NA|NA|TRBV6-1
CASSERGGRSYEKLFF
TGTGCCAGCAGTGAGAGAGGGGGAAGGTCCTATGAAAAACTGTTTTTT
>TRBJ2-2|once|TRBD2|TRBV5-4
CASTTSDSGELFF
TGTGCCAGCACCACTAGCGATTCCGGGGAGCTGTTTTTT
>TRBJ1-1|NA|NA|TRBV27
CASSTQQFNHIGLMNTEAFF
TGTGCCAGCAGTACGCAGCAGTTTAACCATATAGGACTAATGAACACTGAAGCTTTCTTT
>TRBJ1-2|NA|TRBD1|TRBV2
CAGYLGQGWDYGYTF
TGTGCCGGCTACTTGGGACAGGGGTGGGACTATGGCTACACCTTC
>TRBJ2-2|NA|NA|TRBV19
CASIESGELFF
TGTGCCAGTATTGAGAGCGGGGAGCTGTTTTTT
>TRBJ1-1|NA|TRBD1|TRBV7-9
CASSLATGDTEAFF
TGTGCCAGCAGCTTAGCGACAGGGGACACTGAAGCTTTCTTT
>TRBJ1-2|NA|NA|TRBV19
CASSMGRLYGYTF
TGTGCCAGTAGTATGGGGAGGCTCTATGGCTACACCTTC
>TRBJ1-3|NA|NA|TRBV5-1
CASSFDSYSGNTIYF
TGCGCCAGCAGCTTTGATAGCTACTCTGGAAACACCATATATTTT
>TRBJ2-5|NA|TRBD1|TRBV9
CASSVGDRDQETQYF
TGTGCCAGCAGCGTAGGGGACAGGGACCAAGAGACCCAGTACTTC
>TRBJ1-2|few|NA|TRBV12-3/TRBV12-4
CASSSPTFQDTTF
TGTGCCAGCAGTTCCCCAACATTCCAAGACACGACCTTC
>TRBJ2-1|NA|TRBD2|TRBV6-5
CASKAGALRNEQFF
TGTGCCAGCAAAGCGGGGGCACTTCGTAATGAGCAGTTCTTC
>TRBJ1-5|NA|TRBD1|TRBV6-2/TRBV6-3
CASSYSRGRGDNQPQHF
TGTGCCAGCAGTTACTCTAGGGGGCGCGGAGACAATCAGCCCCAGCATTTT